The 16 T cell receptor beta chains reported below all come from one sample, sequenced in a study of monozygotic twins with inflammatory bowel disease. TCRdb re-called the 5' RACE reads and gives one entry per CDR3 protein, without DNA. The sample includes fewer than 400,000 distinct CDR3 sequences. Material for sequencing was blood. The receptors were gathered from a human donor with ulcerative colitis or Crohn's disease, or a healthy co-twin of an affected twin (not recorded which).

This chain connects TRBV30 to TRBJ2-3; TCRdb's D call of TRBD2 is untestable without DNA. Germline V CDR1 and CDR2: GTSNPN, SVGIG (reference sequence). This CDR3 is built from 14 residues. The CDR3 spells CACATSGGTDTQYF.

The chain couples TRBV7-3 to TRBJ2-7; the TCRdb D gene call, TRBD1, has no DNA to confirm it. CDR1 and CDR2 (germline): SGHTA, FQGTGA. The CDR3 covers 13 residues. CDR3 sequence: CASSYDRVDEQYF.

The gene calls are TRBV20-1 and TRBJ1-2; absent DNA, TCRdb's TRBD1 call cannot be checked. From germline, CDR1 is DFQATT and CDR2 SNEGSKA (reference sequence). The CDR3 is 13 residues long. The CDR3 sequence is CSARDSTRYGYTF.

This chain connects TRBV3-1 to TRBJ1-6. Per the germline V gene, CDR1 is LGHDT and CDR2 is YNNKEL (reference sequence). The CDR3 is made up of 15 amino acids. The CDR3 sequence: CASSPLVGEGSPLHF.

This chain connects TRBV7-8 to TRBJ2-7; the TCRdb D gene call, TRBD1, has no DNA to confirm it. The CDR3 extends over 13 amino acids. Germline loops: CDR1 SGHVS, CDR2 FQNEAQ. The CDR3 protein is CASSAGTGGEQYF.

This CDR3 is CASSPNRGRGAAEQPQHF. The V gene is TRBV11-2, the J gene TRBJ1-5; the D call of TRBD1 rests on TCRdb alone, since no DNA is present to check it. There are 18 residues in the CDR3. Germline V CDR1 and CDR2: SGHAT, FQNNGV.

The chain couples TRBV20-1 to TRBJ2-7. This CDR3 has 12 amino acids. Germline CDR1 reads DFQATT; CDR2 reads SNEGSKA (reference sequence). CDR3 protein: CSARKMYYEQYF.

V gene TRBV6-1 combines with J gene TRBJ2-1; TCRdb names TRBD2, which stays unverified in the absence of DNA. The germline V gene has CDR1 MNHNS and CDR2 SASEGT. The length of the CDR3 is 17 residues. The CDR3 sequence is CASSLGLAGGPYNEQFF.

The chain is built from TRBV6-2 or TRBV6-3 and TRBJ2-1; no DNA is available, so the TRBD1 call from TCRdb remains unchecked. The CDR3 runs 18 residues. Germline CDR1 is MNHEY and CDR2 is SVGEGT. CDR3 residues: CASSSPYGERSSYNEQFF.

V and J are TRBV19 and TRBJ2-1; absent DNA, TCRdb's TRBD1 call cannot be checked. The germline V gene has CDR1 LNHDA and CDR2 SQIVND (reference sequence). This CDR3 has 15 residues. The CDR3 loop is CASSWGGGSYNEQFF.

V and J are TRBV5-1 and TRBJ2-1; TCRdb returns TRBD1, unconfirmable since there is no DNA. From germline, CDR1 is SGHRS and CDR2 YFSETQ. There are 14 residues in the CDR3. The CDR3 region is CASQRGDPYNEQFF.

The chain employs TRBV7-7 and TRBJ2-1; the D gene TCRdb calls, TRBD2, cannot be checked with no DNA. CDR1 and CDR2 from the germline V gene are SSHAT and FNYEAQ (reference sequence). The CDR3 is 17 amino acids. CDR3 residues: CASSLVSGQAGGSEQFF.

The genes are TRBV12-3 or TRBV12-4 and TRBJ1-3; TCRdb names TRBD1, which stays unverified in the absence of DNA. The CDR3 contains 15 residues. This chain's CDR3 is CASSLGTGHRNTIYF.

The chain employs TRBV18 and TRBJ2-1; TCRdb selects TRBD2, and the lack of DNA leaves this call unchecked. Per germline, CDR1 KGHSH and CDR2 LQKENI. CDR3 size: 15 residues. The CDR3 sequence is CASSSLLARHNEQFF.

This rearrangement joins TRBV24-1 to TRBJ1-1; TCRdb names TRBD1, which stays unverified in the absence of DNA. Germline CDR1 is KGHDR and CDR2 is SFDVKD. The CDR3 is 14 residues long. The CDR3 spells CATSDRTGNTEAFF.

The rearrangement uses TRBV12-3 or TRBV12-4 and TRBJ2-7; the D gene TCRdb calls, TRBD1, cannot be checked with no DNA. The CDR3 runs 13 residues. The CDR3 loop reads CASSFRDIYEQYF.